One sample yielded the 20 T cell receptor beta chains listed below, sequenced in a study of control samples from healthy donors and cancer patients. Clones were sequenced by immunoSEQ multiplex PCR, and TCRdb holds only the in-frame ones, with some missing. The sample shows about 98,000 clones, about 80% of them seen only once. The source material was blood. These TCRs come from a woman aged 25 to 45 in good health.

This clone came up once. The chain uses TRBV6-4 and TRBJ2-5; 9 bases line up with TRBD1. The germline gives CDR1 MRHNA, CDR2 SNTAGT. The length of the CDR3 is 15 residues. Trimming cost V 6 bases and J 2 bases; bases outside gene matches: 7. CDR3 residues: CASSLTGGTQETQYF. The CDR3 DNA reads TGTGCCAGCAGCCTGACAGGGGGAACTCAAGAGACCCAGTACTTC.

The rearrangement uses TRBV3-1 (or the pseudogene TRBV3-2) and TRBJ2-7; D may correspond to TRBD1 or TRBD2 (6 bases each). V dropped 0 bases and J dropped 1 base, with 16 bases sitting between them. Germline assignment: CDR1 LGHDT and CDR2 YNNKEL (reference sequence). The CDR3 totals 17 residues. The CDR3 loop is CASSQDPLWGASYEQYF. The CDR3 DNA follows: TGTGCCAGCAGCCAAGATCCCCTTTGGGGGGCTTCCTACGAGCAGTACTTC.

The V gene is TRBV30, the J gene TRBJ1-2, with D uncertain. The CDR3 runs 13 residues. CDR1 and CDR2 (germline): GTSNPN, SVGIG (reference sequence). Trimming took off 3 bases at V and 6 bases at J, with 14 bases between the two ends. For the CDR3, the DNA is TGTGCCTGGAGCCTAGGGCAGTCTCATGGCTACACCTTC. The encoded protein is CAWSLGQSHGYTF.

The rearrangement links TRBV5-1 to TRBJ1-6; 7 nucleotides agree with TRBD1. V dropped 2 bases and J dropped 9; count of bases not matched to a gene: 8. Germline assignment: CDR1 SGHRS and CDR2 YFSETQ. The CDR3 covers 15 residues. DNA of the CDR3: TGCGCCAGCAGCTTAGTACAGGGGTCGGGTTCACCCCTCCACTTT. It is translated as CASSLVQGSGSPLHF.

V is TRBV6-1 and J is TRBJ1-2, with a possible D match to TRBD1 (5 bases). Per germline, CDR1 MNHNS and CDR2 SASEGT. CDR3 length: 14 residues. The V end lost 0 bases, the J end lost 2 bases, and 7 bases lay between the germline ends. This chain's CDR3 is CASSEADRNYGYTF. DNA for the CDR3: TGTGCCAGCAGTGAAGCAGACAGAAACTATGGCTACACCTTC.

V and J are TRBV12-3 or TRBV12-4 and TRBJ2-5, with D hard to call. Trimming left V 5 bases short and J 6 bases short, with 10 bases between. This CDR3 is built from 12 residues. The CDR3 region is CASSPPKKTQYF. For the CDR3, the DNA is TGTGCCAGCAGTCCCCCAAAAAAGACCCAGTACTTC.

The gene calls are TRBV18 and TRBJ2-2; D unclear. The germline gives CDR1 KGHSH, CDR2 LQKENI. The V and J ends lost 2 bases and 0 bases respectively, with 7 bases between them. CDR3 length equals 15 residues. CDR3 residues: CASSPVRANTGELFF. In DNA, the CDR3 is TGTGCCAGCTCACCAGTACGGGCGAACACCGGGGAGCTGTTTTTT.

The CDR3 sequence: CASSPSASYEQYF. Written as DNA, the CDR3 is TGTGCCAGCTCACCCAGTGCCTCCTACGAGCAGTACTTC. This chain uses TRBV18 with TRBJ2-7; D unresolved. The V end was cut by 3 bases, the J end by 0 bases, with 6 bases between. This CDR3 is 13 amino acids long. The germline CDR1 and CDR2 sequences are KGHSH and LQKENI.

This clone was counted once. The chain employs TRBV5-4 and TRBJ1-3; 9 bases are shared with TRBD1. V shed 3 bases and J 2 bases; nucleotides not matched to a gene: 6. The CDR3 spans 16 residues. Germline CDR1 and CDR2: SGHNT and YYREEE (reference sequence). DNA for the CDR3: TGTGCCAGCAGCTCGGCTCGGACAGGGGCTGGAAACACCATATATTTT. Its protein product is CASSSARTGAGNTIYF.

The chain employs TRBV29-1 and TRBJ2-7; D unresolved. The CDR3 covers 12 residues. The V end lost 5 bases, the J end lost 7 bases, and 15 bases lay between the germline ends. Germline V lookup: CDR1 SQVTM, CDR2 ANQGSEA. The CDR3 loop is CSVQDYSDEQYF. CDR3 DNA sequence: TGCAGCGTTCAGGATTATTCGGATGAGCAGTACTTC.

This chain joins TRBV4-1 and TRBJ1-2; 8 nucleotides match TRBD1. The CDR3 contains 15 residues. The V gene's germline CDR1 is MGHRA and CDR2 YSYEKL. V shed 3 bases and J 1 base; nucleotides not matched to a gene: 4. This CDR3 reads CASSHQGALNYGYTF. In nucleotides, the CDR3 is TGCGCCAGCAGCCACCAGGGGGCACTTAACTATGGCTACACCTTC.

This clone has more than one count but fewer than ten. The chain links TRBV4-3 to TRBJ2-1; D gene uncertain. Germline CDR1 LGHNA, CDR2 YSLEER. Trimming stripped 1 base from V and 4 bases from J, with 5 bases between. The CDR3 is made up of 13 amino acids. The CDR3 DNA is TGCGCCAGCAGCCAAGCTGTATACAATGAGCAGTTCTTC. Protein product: CASSQAVYNEQFF.

The chain combines TRBV27 with TRBJ2-1; D is perhaps TRBD2 (6 bases). This CDR3 has 13 residues. The germline CDR1 and CDR2 sequences are MNHEY and SMNVEV (reference sequence). Trimming took off 2 bases at V and 4 bases at J, with 6 bases between the two ends. The DNA of the CDR3 is TGTGCCAGCAGTTTAGGGGGGTACAATGAGCAGTTCTTC. This encodes CASSLGGYNEQFF.

This chain joins TRBV21-1 and TRBJ2-7. TRBV21-1 is listed as a pseudogene. The CDR3 is 14 residues long. CDR3 protein: CASSPRDGDYEQYF. CDR3 in DNA: TGTGCCAGCAGCCCTAGGGACGGAGACTACGAGCAGTACTTC.

J is TRBJ2-1 and V is TRBV11-2; unclear D gene. Trimming cost V 1 base and J 1 base, with 8 bases left between them. CDR3 length: 15 amino acids. The germline V gene encodes CDR1 SGHAT and CDR2 FQNNGV. The CDR3 here is CASSLGSSSYNEQFF. In nucleotides, the CDR3 is TGTGCCAGCAGCTTAGGGAGTAGTTCCTACAATGAGCAGTTCTTC.

The chain combines TRBV24-1 with TRBJ1-5; TRBD1 agrees at 8 bases. The CDR3 totals 17 residues. V dropped 1 base and J dropped 1; count of bases not matched to a gene: 5. Germline loops: CDR1 KGHDR, CDR2 SFDVKD. CDR3 sequence reads: CATSDFGYRGSNQPQHF. Written as DNA, the CDR3 is TGTGCCACCAGTGATTTTGGTTACAGGGGGAGCAATCAGCCCCAGCATTTT.

The chain combines TRBV21-1 with TRBJ2-3. TRBV21-1 is noted as a pseudogene. The CDR3 totals 23 residues. CDR3 bases: TGTGCCAGCAGCAATGGAGGGGTTGATCCTGACCCCCGGGACAACGCCCTCGCAGATACGCAGTATTTT. Translating gives CASSNGGVDPDPRDNALADTQYF.

The CDR3 protein is CATSSPGGDEKLFF. The CDR3 nucleotides read TGTGCCACCAGCTCCCCAGGGGGGGACGAAAAACTGTTTTTT. The V call is TRBV15, the J call TRBJ1-4; 7 positions agree with TRBD1. This CDR3 spans 14 amino acids. V shed 5 bases, J shed 8 bases, and the junction held 8 bases outside the gene matches. Germline CDR1 LNHNV, CDR2 YYDKDF (reference sequence).

The gene calls are TRBV3-1 (or the pseudogene TRBV3-2) and TRBJ1-3, with D hard to call. The CDR3 length is 15 residues. The V end lost 0 bases, the J end lost 4 bases, and 10 bases lay between the germline ends. Looked up from germline, CDR1 is LGHDT and CDR2 is YNNKEL (reference sequence). DNA of the CDR3: TGTGCCAGCAGCCAAGATCCATGGCGGGGAAACACCATATATTTT. Its translation is CASSQDPWRGNTIYF.

This clone was found a few times. This chain uses TRBV11-2 with TRBJ1-3, with D unresolved. Germline loops: CDR1 SGHAT, CDR2 FQNNGV. Trimming removed 5 bases from V and 0 bases from J, with 5 bases in between. The CDR3 sequence is 13 residues long. CDR3 sequence reads: CASSDLSGNTIYF. The CDR3, as DNA: TGTGCCAGCAGCGACCTCTCTGGAAACACCATATATTTT.